Shown below are 12 T cell receptor beta chains from a single sample sequenced in a study of CD8+ T cells in alopecia areata. Extracted RNA was reverse transcribed, and the resulting cDNA served as sequencing template. Method: immunoSEQ multiplex PCR; TCRdb's copy keeps in-frame clones and lacks some. The sample comprises under 30,000 clones, roughly 50% of which are singletons, and less than 35% rests with the top ten. Input material: NKG2D-high CD8+ T cells sorted from blood. The receptor source for this set is a human donor with alopecia areata.

V is TRBV5-6 and J is TRBJ1-5; D remains ambiguous. Germline assignment: CDR1 SGHDT and CDR2 YYEEEE. Trimming cost V 4 bases and J 5 bases, with 7 bases left between them. The CDR3 spans 12 residues. CDR3 region: CASSEGDQPQHF. The CDR3 coding sequence is TGTGCCAGCAGCGAGGGAGATCAGCCCCAGCATTTT.

This clone occurred once. The rearrangement uses TRBV4-1 and TRBJ2-7; 7 nucleotides line up with TRBD2. The CDR3 is 15 residues long. CDR1 MGHRA and CDR2 YSYEKL come from the germline V gene. V shed 0 bases, J shed 3 bases, and the junction held 5 bases outside the gene matches. CDR3 sequence reads: CASSQEGGSFYEQYF. CDR3 sequence (DNA): TGCGCCAGCAGCCAAGAGGGCGGGAGTTTCTACGAGCAGTACTTC.

This clone was observed a handful of times. The chain uses TRBV27 and TRBJ1-2; 10 bases fit TRBD1. Germline-derived CDR1 and CDR2 are MNHEY and SMNVEV (reference sequence). CDR3 length: 15 amino acids. The V segment lost 7 bases and the J segment 6 bases; nucleotides outside the gene matches: 11. The CDR3 region has the DNA TGTGCCAGCACCCCGGGACAGGGGTCCTTGCATGGCTACACCTTC. Encoded protein: CASTPGQGSLHGYTF.

V usage is TRBV27 and J usage is TRBJ1-1, with D tentatively TRBD1 (5 bases). The CDR3 covers 13 residues. V was shortened by 5 bases and J by 4 bases, with 11 bases between the two germline ends. Per germline, CDR1 MNHEY and CDR2 SMNVEV (reference sequence). Here the CDR3 DNA reads TGTGCCAGCAGTCCAGGGATGGGCACTGAAGCTTTCTTT. Translating it yields CASSPGMGTEAFF.

This clone turned up a few times. The V and J genes are TRBV29-1 and TRBJ2-5; D call uncertain. V was cut by 2 bases and J by 5 bases, with 9 bases left in between. Germline CDR1 is SQVTM and CDR2 is ANQGSEA. The CDR3 sequence is 12 residues long. The CDR3 sequence: CSVEKGTETQYF. As DNA, the CDR3 is TGCAGCGTTGAAAAGGGAACTGAGACCCAGTACTTC.

In its sample, this clone was seen a few times. This chain joins TRBV6-5 and TRBJ2-5; unclear D gene. CDR1 and CDR2 from the germline V gene are MNHEY and SVGAGI. This CDR3 spans 14 amino acids. The V gene lost 5 bases and the J gene lost 2 bases, with 12 bases spanning the gap. The CDR3 bases are TGTGCCAGCAGTCCCGGCATGAAGCAAGAGACCCAGTACTTC. Translation gives CASSPGMKQETQYF.

This rearrangement joins TRBV5-6 to TRBJ2-7, with TRBD1 matching over 12 bases. The CDR3 sequence is 15 residues long. CDR1 is SGHDT, CDR2 YYEEEE, per germline. V dropped 5 bases and J dropped 3; count of bases not matched to a gene: 6. This chain's CDR3 is CASSNRDRGHYEQYF. CDR3 in DNA: TGTGCCAGCAGTAACCGGGACAGGGGGCACTACGAGCAGTACTTC.

The CDR3 sequence is CASSRRLIGGYTF. CDR3 nucleotides: TGCGCCAGCAGCCGTCGACTAATCGGAGGCTACACCTTC. This chain connects TRBV5-1 to TRBJ1-2; D is unclear. The V and J ends lost 4 bases and 8 bases respectively, with 15 bases between them. The V gene's germline CDR1 is SGHRS and CDR2 YFSETQ. The length of the CDR3 is 13 residues.

To note about this clone: Other DNA sequences from this sample encode an identical CDR3 as well. The V and J genes are TRBV28 and TRBJ2-7; TRBD1 agrees at 8 bases. The CDR3 length is 16 residues. Germline assignment: CDR1 MDHEN and CDR2 SYDVKM. Trimming cost V 0 bases and J 5 bases; bases outside gene matches: 9. The CDR3 DNA reads TGTGCCAGCAGTTTATGGGGGACAGGAAAAGGCGACGAGCAGTACTTC. It encodes CASSLWGTGKGDEQYF.

In its sample, this clone was seen a few times. The genes are TRBV29-1 and TRBJ1-1; no definite D call. CDR3 size: 10 residues. Between the trimmed V and J ends, which lost 4 bases and 6 bases, there was a span of 6 bases. The V gene's germline CDR1 is SQVTM and CDR2 ANQGSEA. In DNA, the CDR3 is TGCAGCGTTGGGAGGTCTGAAGCTTTCTTT. Protein: CSVGRSEAFF.

The J gene is TRBJ2-7, the V gene TRBV7-9; D gene ambiguous. CDR1 and CDR2 (germline): SEHNR, FQNEAQ (reference sequence). Trimming shortened V by 4 bases and J by 2 bases, and 12 bases separated the two germline ends. CDR3 size: 14 residues. This chain's CDR3 is CASSYWVKAYEQYF. CDR3 bases: TGTGCCAGCAGCTACTGGGTCAAAGCCTACGAGCAGTACTTC. The whole variable domain, filled in from reference TRBV7-9 and TRBJ2-7, reads DTGVSQNPRHKITKRGQNVTFRCDPISEHNRLYWYRQTLGQGPEFLTYFQNEAQLEKSRLLSDRFSAERPKGSFSTLEIQRTEQGDSAMYLCASSYWVKAYEQYFGPGTRLTVT.

The CDR3, as DNA: TGTGCCAGCAGCTTGGGTCCTAGCGGGAGGTTCTTTTACGAGCAGTACTTC. It codes for CASSLGPSGRFFYEQYF. The chain is built from TRBV5-6 and TRBJ2-5; 11 nucleotides line up with TRBD2. The DNA end favors TRBJ2-7, so the J call may be wrong. Germline CDR1 reads SGHDT; CDR2 reads YYEEEE. The CDR3 has 17 residues.